A selection of T cell receptor beta chains follows, all from one sample in a study of OX40 agonist ivuxolimab in advanced cancers. Produced via immunoSEQ multiplex PCR; TCRdb's table is partial and in-frame only. The table records tens of thousands of clones, just under 90% of them present only once. The source was CD4+ or CD8+ T cells sorted from blood, collected in a trial of the OX40 agonist ivuxolimab. These TCRs come from an adult with an advanced solid tumor such as melanoma, head and neck, liver or kidney cancer. The CDR3 runs from the conserved cysteine through the conserved F or W. The D gene is left open where the match is weak. Size is omitted from some rows. Given values are once, few, many or a class for expanded clones.

size	D	V	J	DNA	CDR3
once	-	TRBV7-9	TRBJ1-1	TGTGCCAGCAGCGCAACGGGGGCTCTGAACACTGAAGCTTTCTTT	CASSATGALNTEAFF
-	TRBD2	TRBV19	TRBJ2-7	TGTGCCAGTAGTATATCCGGGACTAGCGGGAGAAAGTACGAGCAGTACTTC	CASSISGTSGRKYEQYF
-	TRBD1	TRBV6-1	TRBJ2-7	TGTGCCAGCATAATGACAGGGTCGGCGGAGCAGTACTTC	CASIMTGSAEQYF
-	TRBD1	TRBV19	TRBJ2-5	TGTGCCAGTAAGGGGGCCCAAGAGACCCAGTACTTC	CASKGAQETQYF
-	-	TRBV7-6	TRBJ2-5	TGTGCCAGCAGCTTAGAGGTACAAGAGACCCAGTACTTC	CASSLEVQETQYF
once	-	TRBV19	TRBJ1-1	TGTGCCAGTAGTGCCAGAGGCCAGGCGAACACTGAAGCTTTCTTT	CASSARGQANTEAFF
-	-	TRBV11-2	TRBJ2-2	TGTGCCAGCAGCTTCTCGCGTAATGACCCGAACACCGGGGAGCTGTTTTTT	CASSFSRNDPNTGELFF
-	-	TRBV7-9	TRBJ2-7	TGTGCCAGCAGGCAACCACCAGGGGTCGAGCAGTACTTC	CASRQPPGVEQYF
-	-	TRBV27	TRBJ2-3	TGTGCCAGCAGTTTGGGTTTCACAGATACGCAGTATTTT	CASSLGFTDTQYF
-	-	TRBV27	TRBJ1-2	TGTGCCAGCATGGAACCAGGACTTGGCTACACCTTC	CASMEPGLGYTF
-	TRBD2	TRBV2	TRBJ2-1	TGTGCCAGCAGCGAGACTAGCGGGAGCTCCTACAATGAGCAGTTCTTC	CASSETSGSSYNEQFF
-	TRBD1	TRBV30	TRBJ1-5	TGTGCCTGGAGGCGACAGGGGTATCAGCCCCAGCATTTT	CAWRRQGYQPQHF
-	-	TRBV2	TRBJ1-2	TGTGCCAGCGGGTGGGGATACAGGGCTGGGGGTTATGGCTACACCTTC	CASGWGYRAGGYGYTF
-	-	TRBV4-1	TRBJ2-7	TGCGCCAGCAGCCCCAGCGGAAGTCGTTACGAGCAGTACTTC	CASSPSGSRYEQYF